The sequence of this T cell receptor (beta chain) was determined in a study of blood T cell repertoires in COVID-19 (TCRdb year 2020). Context from the whole study: Collaborator samples came from the United States, Italy and Spain and covered acute and convalescent phases of COVID-19. The sample metadata nearly always contained a de-identified subject ID, COVID-19 status, age in years and sex. The prospective study material was composed of cDNA or gDNA derived from T cells, B-cell-depleted T cells, or PBMCs. The dataset comprised deeply sampled blood TCRbeta repertoires from subjects exposed to, actively infected with, or recovered from COVID-19. The samples were drawn from two sources: the first 160 participants of the ongoing ImmuneRACE study, and approximately 1,300 subjects contributed by 6 global collaborators. Where HLA class I and class II types were available, the types were taken from metadata supplied by the sample provider, not from assay-based typing. The repertoires were released in a freely available public database meant as a resource for research on the immune response to SARS-CoV-2. The research as a whole found: How much clinical and demographic metadata was included differed by source and by participant, and the metadata was provided uncurated.

For CDR1 and CDR2, the germline V gene lists SGHVS and FQNEAQ. Trimming costs V 2 bases and J 6 bases, and their ends lie 17 bases apart. Including the terminal cysteine and phenylalanine, the CDR3 comprises 16 residues. CDR3 DNA only is kept here, 48 bases in frame from base 1. Samples from volunteer blood donors who had recovered from COVID-19 were contributed by a second Seattle source. The collaborating institutions used their own protocols to collect whole blood in K2EDTA tubes. Collaborator samples were shipped for TCRbeta analysis as frozen whole blood, isolated PBMCs, or DNA extracted from either sample type. For this clone: Its antigen remains undetermined. One base away there is no much larger clone; base qualities are not given.

TCRbeta CDR3 regions were amplified from genomic DNA using the immunoSEQ Assay, a bias-controlled multiplex PCR. The paper's processing steps were these. Nucleated cell counts per sample were estimated from amplification of reference gene primers within the assay. To quantify the absolute abundance of each unique TCRbeta CDR3 rearrangement, sequence reads were collapsed and filtered. For each sample, productive Simpson clonality was calculated as the square root of Simpson's diversity index across productive rearrangements. The immuneACCESS repertoire file appears here via TCRdb, limited to in-frame rearrangements. These files lack a portion of the clones; in checked studies, under half of the deficit traces to unresolved V genes, and the cause of the others is not known. V, J and clone size reflect that table, while D and trimming were determined from the DNA. The sample yields about 130,000 clones; less than 90% were counted once. Clones ranked in the top ten supply about 12% of the sample.

The sequenced sample was peripheral blood. The TCR comes from a woman aged 25 to 45 who had recovered from COVID-19. The chain joins TRBV7-8 to TRBJ2-1; 7 matching bases give a weak D call of TRBD2. The sequenced DNA: TGTGCCAGCAGCTTACTAGGGGGGGCCGTCAGCAATGAGCAGTTCTTC. The resulting protein is CASSLLGGAVSNEQFF.